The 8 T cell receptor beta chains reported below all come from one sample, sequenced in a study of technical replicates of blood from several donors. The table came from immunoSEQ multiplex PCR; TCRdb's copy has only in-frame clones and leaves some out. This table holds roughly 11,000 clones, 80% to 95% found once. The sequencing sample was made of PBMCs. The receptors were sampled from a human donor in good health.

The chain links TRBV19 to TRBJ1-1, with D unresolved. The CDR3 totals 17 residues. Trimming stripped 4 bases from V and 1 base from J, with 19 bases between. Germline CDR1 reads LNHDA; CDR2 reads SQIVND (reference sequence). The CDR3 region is CASSSLRELLPNTEAFF. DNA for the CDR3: TGTGCCAGTAGTAGTTTGCGGGAGCTCCTTCCGAACACTGAAGCTTTCTTT.

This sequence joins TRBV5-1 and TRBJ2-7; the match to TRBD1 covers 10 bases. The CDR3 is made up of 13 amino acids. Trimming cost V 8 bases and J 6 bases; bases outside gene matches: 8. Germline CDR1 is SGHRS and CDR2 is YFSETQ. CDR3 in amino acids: CASQDRGSPEQYF. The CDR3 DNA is TGCGCCAGTCAGGACAGGGGGTCCCCCGAGCAGTACTTC.

The CDR3 sequence: CASSAGLAEETQYF. CDR3 DNA sequence: TGTGCCAGCAGCGCCGGACTAGCGGAAGAGACCCAGTACTTC. The chain joins TRBV9 to TRBJ2-5; TRBD2 matches 10 bases. V trimming: 3 bases; J trimming: 3 bases; junction bases outside the gene matches: 2. This CDR3 is built from 14 residues. Germline V lookup: CDR1 SGDLS, CDR2 YYNGEE.

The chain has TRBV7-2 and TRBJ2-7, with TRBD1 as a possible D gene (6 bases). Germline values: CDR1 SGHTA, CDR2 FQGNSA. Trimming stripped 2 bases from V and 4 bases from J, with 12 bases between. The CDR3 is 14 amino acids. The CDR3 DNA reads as TGTGCCAGCAGCTTAACGGGACACCTTTACGAGCAGTACTTC. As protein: CASSLTGHLYEQYF.

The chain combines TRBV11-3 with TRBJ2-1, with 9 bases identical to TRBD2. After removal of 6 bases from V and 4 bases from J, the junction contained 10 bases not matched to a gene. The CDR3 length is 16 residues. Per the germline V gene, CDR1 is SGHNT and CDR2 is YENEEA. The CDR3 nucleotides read TGTGCCAGCAGTCGGAGAGCGGGGGGAGGATACAATGAGCAGTTCTTC. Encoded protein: CASSRRAGGGYNEQFF. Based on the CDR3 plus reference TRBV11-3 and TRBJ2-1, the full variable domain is EAGVVQSPRYKIIEKKQPVAFWCNPISGHNTLYWYLQNLGQGPELLIRYENEEAVDDSQLPKDRFSAERLKGVDSTLKIQPAELGDSAVYLCASSRRAGGGYNEQFFGPGTRLTVL.

The CDR3 DNA reads TGTGCCAGCAGCTTTACAGGGTTAATTGCCTACGAGCAGTACTTC. It translates to CASSFTGLIAYEQYF. The V and J genes are TRBV7-9 and TRBJ2-7; tentative D call: TRBD1 (6 bases). Per the germline V gene, CDR1 is SEHNR and CDR2 is FQNEAQ (reference sequence). V lost 3 bases and J lost 2, with 14 bases in between. The CDR3 loop spans 15 amino acids.

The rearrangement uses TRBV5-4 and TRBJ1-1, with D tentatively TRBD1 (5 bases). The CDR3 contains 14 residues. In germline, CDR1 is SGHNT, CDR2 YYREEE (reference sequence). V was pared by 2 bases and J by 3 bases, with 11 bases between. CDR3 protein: CASSFGAGHTEAFF. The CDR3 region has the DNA TGTGCCAGCAGCTTTGGGGCAGGCCACACTGAAGCTTTCTTT. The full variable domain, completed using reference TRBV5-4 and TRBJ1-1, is ETGVTQSPTHLIKTRGQQVTLRCSSQSGHNTVSWYQQALGQGPQFIFQYYREEENGRGNFPPRFSGLQFPNYSSELNVNALELDDSALYLCASSFGAGHTEAFFGQGTRLTVV.

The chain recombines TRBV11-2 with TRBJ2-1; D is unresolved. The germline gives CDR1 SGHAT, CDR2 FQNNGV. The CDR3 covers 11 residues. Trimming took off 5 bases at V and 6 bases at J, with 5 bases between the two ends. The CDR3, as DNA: TGTGCCAGCAGCCGTATCAATGAGCAGTTCTTC. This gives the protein CASSRINEQFF.